A selection of T cell receptor beta chains follows, all from one sample in a study of identical twins. One entry per CDR3 protein, called by TCRdb with MiXCR from the 5' RACE reads. The table includes hundreds of thousands of distinct CDR3 sequences, 8.6% detected once. Another study also made use of these data, one on yellow fever vaccine responses in identical twins.

Material: PBMCs. These receptors were collected from a woman in her late teens or twenties in good health. Both conserved end residues are part of each CDR3. A D gene is named only where the DNA matches it firmly.

len: 15; v_gene: TRBV7-9; j_gene: TRBJ1-1; d_gene: TRBD1; CDR3aa: CASSSRQGARTEAFF
len: 17; v_gene: TRBV5-6; j_gene: TRBJ2-5; d_gene: TRBD2; CDR3aa: CASSLARLAGSPETQYF
len: 15; v_gene: TRBV6-5; j_gene: TRBJ2-1; d_gene: TRBD1; CDR3aa: CASSYEGQGGNEQFF
len: 16; v_gene: TRBV28; j_gene: TRBJ2-1; d_gene: TRBD1; CDR3aa: CASTPPGQTIYNEQFF
len: 15; v_gene: TRBV7-2; j_gene: TRBJ2-7; d_gene: TRBD1; CDR3aa: CASRRDRDPGYEQYF
len: 13; v_gene: TRBV20-1; j_gene: TRBJ1-2; d_gene: -; CDR3aa: CSAPDIANYGYTF
len: 15; v_gene: TRBV27; j_gene: TRBJ2-1; d_gene: TRBD2; CDR3aa: CASRVGTSDYNEQFF
len: 13; v_gene: TRBV27; j_gene: TRBJ2-3; d_gene: -; CDR3aa: CASSLWDTDTQYF
len: 14; v_gene: TRBV14; j_gene: TRBJ2-2; d_gene: TRBD1; CDR3aa: CASSRTGRTGELFF
len: 16; v_gene: TRBV6-1; j_gene: TRBJ2-7; d_gene: -; CDR3aa: CASSTFPGRGSYEQYF
len: 14; v_gene: TRBV7-2; j_gene: TRBJ2-5; d_gene: -; CDR3aa: CASSLSEGRETQYF
len: 14; v_gene: TRBV24-1; j_gene: TRBJ1-2; d_gene: -; CDR3aa: CATSDQGRADGYTF
len: 15; v_gene: TRBV7-2; j_gene: TRBJ2-7; d_gene: TRBD2; CDR3aa: CASSFTGTSSYEQYF
len: 15; v_gene: TRBV28; j_gene: TRBJ1-4; d_gene: TRBD1; CDR3aa: CASSAPGTGREKLFF
len: 12; v_gene: TRBV5-1; j_gene: TRBJ2-5; d_gene: -; CDR3aa: CASSSPRETQYF
len: 16; v_gene: TRBV7-6; j_gene: TRBJ2-5; d_gene: TRBD2; CDR3aa: CASSSPPRREWETQYF
len: 15; v_gene: TRBV29-1; j_gene: TRBJ2-7; d_gene: -; CDR3aa: CSVEEGDDGPYEQYF
len: 13; v_gene: TRBV11-3; j_gene: TRBJ2-5; d_gene: -; CDR3aa: CASSLEAMETQYF
len: 14; v_gene: TRBV12-3/TRBV12-4; j_gene: TRBJ2-1; d_gene: -; CDR3aa: CASTKRLIYNEQFF
len: 12; v_gene: TRBV2; j_gene: TRBJ2-1; d_gene: TRBD2; CDR3aa: CASRGLGVKQFF
len: 17; v_gene: TRBV28; j_gene: TRBJ2-7; d_gene: TRBD1; CDR3aa: CASSSPLLGQGNGEQYF
len: 15; v_gene: TRBV27; j_gene: TRBJ2-2; d_gene: -; CDR3aa: CASSFLGANTGELFF
len: 18; v_gene: TRBV12-3/TRBV12-4; j_gene: TRBJ2-1; d_gene: TRBD2; CDR3aa: CAISLASRTSGPINEQFF
len: 14; v_gene: TRBV12-3/TRBV12-4; j_gene: TRBJ1-2; d_gene: -; CDR3aa: CASSPAFVGDGYTF
len: 12; v_gene: TRBV12-3/TRBV12-4; j_gene: TRBJ2-1; d_gene: -; CDR3aa: CASTLKGSEQFF
len: 15; v_gene: TRBV5-3; j_gene: TRBJ1-2; d_gene: TRBD1; CDR3aa: CARSLGYPGQCGYTF
len: 15; v_gene: TRBV14; j_gene: TRBJ2-2; d_gene: -; CDR3aa: CASSQDKGRTGELFF
len: 12; v_gene: TRBV7-2; j_gene: TRBJ2-7; d_gene: -; CDR3aa: CASSLENARQYF
len: 13; v_gene: TRBV29-1; j_gene: TRBJ2-7; d_gene: TRBD2; CDR3aa: CSVEGGSLYEQYF
len: 16; v_gene: TRBV6-1; j_gene: TRBJ1-2; d_gene: -; CDR3aa: CASSRGSKGWHYGYTF
len: 13; v_gene: TRBV24-1; j_gene: TRBJ1-2; d_gene: -; CDR3aa: CATSDLSDYGYTF
len: 17; v_gene: TRBV7-9; j_gene: TRBJ2-3; d_gene: -; CDR3aa: CASSSRRTSPNGDTQYF
len: 11; v_gene: TRBV12-3/TRBV12-4; j_gene: TRBJ2-5; d_gene: -; CDR3aa: CASRRSETQYF
len: 13; v_gene: TRBV15; j_gene: TRBJ1-5; d_gene: -; CDR3aa: CASRLDDNQPQHF
len: 16; v_gene: TRBV29-1; j_gene: TRBJ2-2; d_gene: TRBD1; CDR3aa: CSVEVWDRANTGELFF
len: 14; v_gene: TRBV20-1; j_gene: TRBJ2-5; d_gene: -; CDR3aa: CSARVQGWRETQYF
len: 15; v_gene: TRBV10-3; j_gene: TRBJ1-6; d_gene: -; CDR3aa: CAISESGRINSPLHF
len: 13; v_gene: TRBV20-1; j_gene: TRBJ1-5; d_gene: -; CDR3aa: CSVQGDSNQPQHF
len: 15; v_gene: TRBV20-1; j_gene: TRBJ2-3; d_gene: TRBD2; CDR3aa: CSAQVLAGVTDTQYF
len: 13; v_gene: TRBV20-1; j_gene: TRBJ2-1; d_gene: -; CDR3aa: CSAQGAAYNEQFF
len: 14; v_gene: TRBV6-2/TRBV6-3; j_gene: TRBJ2-7; d_gene: TRBD1; CDR3aa: CASSRPGQTYEQYF
len: 16; v_gene: TRBV6-4; j_gene: TRBJ2-3; d_gene: TRBD1; CDR3aa: CASSGLGQARTDTQYF
len: 14; v_gene: TRBV29-1; j_gene: TRBJ2-1; d_gene: TRBD2; CDR3aa: CSVEWTSGSGEQFF
len: 17; v_gene: TRBV2; j_gene: TRBJ2-6; d_gene: TRBD1; CDR3aa: CASGRDRSLVGANVLTF
len: 13; v_gene: TRBV6-1; j_gene: TRBJ2-3; d_gene: TRBD2; CDR3aa: CASMAGGPDTQYF
len: 15; v_gene: TRBV27; j_gene: TRBJ2-2; d_gene: TRBD1; CDR3aa: CASREQGLYTGELFF
len: 13; v_gene: TRBV10-3; j_gene: TRBJ2-3; d_gene: -; CDR3aa: CAIGGGSTDTQYF
len: 10; v_gene: TRBV29-1; j_gene: TRBJ2-3; d_gene: -; CDR3aa: CSVEVDTQYF
len: 17; v_gene: TRBV4-2; j_gene: TRBJ2-3; d_gene: TRBD1; CDR3aa: CASSPSSDRGHAGTQYF
len: 14; v_gene: TRBV10-3; j_gene: TRBJ1-1; d_gene: -; CDR3aa: CAISESGGNTEAFF
len: 16; v_gene: TRBV3-1; j_gene: TRBJ2-7; d_gene: -; CDR3aa: CASSQGQAPTPREQYF
len: 15; v_gene: TRBV7-2; j_gene: TRBJ2-2; d_gene: -; CDR3aa: CASSLPGRNTGELFF
len: 14; v_gene: TRBV24-1; j_gene: TRBJ1-1; d_gene: TRBD1; CDR3aa: CATSFGQGNTEAFF
len: 15; v_gene: TRBV12-3/TRBV12-4; j_gene: TRBJ1-6; d_gene: TRBD1; CDR3aa: CASCPSGTENSPLHF
len: 17; v_gene: TRBV7-9; j_gene: TRBJ2-1; d_gene: -; CDR3aa: CASSPRRAGSSYNEQFF